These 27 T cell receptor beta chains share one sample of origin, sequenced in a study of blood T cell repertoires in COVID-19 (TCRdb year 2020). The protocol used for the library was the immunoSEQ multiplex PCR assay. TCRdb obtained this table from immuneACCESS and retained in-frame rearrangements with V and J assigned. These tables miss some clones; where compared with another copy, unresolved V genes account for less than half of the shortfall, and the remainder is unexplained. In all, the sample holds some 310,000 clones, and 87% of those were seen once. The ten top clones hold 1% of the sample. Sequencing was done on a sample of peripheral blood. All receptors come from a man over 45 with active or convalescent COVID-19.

Here the CDR3 DNA reads TGTGCCAGCAGTAACGCGATAGAGGTACCCCTCCACTTT. Protein product: CASSNAIEVPLHF. The chain employs TRBV6-6 and TRBJ1-6; no firm D call. Between the trimmed V and J ends, which lost 5 bases and 12 bases, there was a span of 14 bases. The V gene's germline CDR1 is MNHNY and CDR2 SVGAGI (reference sequence). This CDR3 is built from 13 residues.

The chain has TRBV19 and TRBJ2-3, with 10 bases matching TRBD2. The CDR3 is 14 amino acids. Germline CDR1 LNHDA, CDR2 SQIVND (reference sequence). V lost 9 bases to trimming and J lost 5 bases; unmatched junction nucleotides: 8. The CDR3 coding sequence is TGTGCCAGCCGCAGCGGGAGGGCTGGAGATACGCAGTATTTT. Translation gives CASRSGRAGDTQYF. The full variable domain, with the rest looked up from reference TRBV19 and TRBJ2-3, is DGGITQSPKYLFRKEGQNVTLSCEQNLNHDAMYWYRQDPGQGLRLIYYSQIVNDFQKGDIAEGYSVSREKKESFPLTVTSAQKNPTAFYLCASRSGRAGDTQYFGPGTRLTVL.

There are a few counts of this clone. CDR3 in DNA: TGTGCCAGCAGCTTAGCCAATGGGGGGCAAGAGACCCAGTACTTC. It encodes CASSLANGGQETQYF. The chain is built from TRBV7-6 and TRBJ2-5; tentatively, D is TRBD2 (6 bases). The CDR3 totals 15 residues. Germline V gene lookup returns CDR1 SGHVS and CDR2 FNYEAQ. V lost 0 bases to trimming and J lost 2 bases, with 10 bases between them.

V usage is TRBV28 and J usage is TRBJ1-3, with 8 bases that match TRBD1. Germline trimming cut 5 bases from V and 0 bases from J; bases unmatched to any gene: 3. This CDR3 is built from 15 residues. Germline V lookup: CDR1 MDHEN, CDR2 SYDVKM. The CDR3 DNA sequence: TGTGCCAGCAGTGGACAGGGCATCTCTGGAAACACCATATATTTT. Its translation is CASSGQGISGNTIYF.

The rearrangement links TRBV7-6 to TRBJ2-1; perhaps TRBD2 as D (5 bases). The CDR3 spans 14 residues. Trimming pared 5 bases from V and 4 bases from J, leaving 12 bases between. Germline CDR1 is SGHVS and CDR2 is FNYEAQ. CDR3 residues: CASSAYGLYNEQFF. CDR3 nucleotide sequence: TGTGCCAGCAGCGCGTACGGACTTTACAATGAGCAGTTCTTC.

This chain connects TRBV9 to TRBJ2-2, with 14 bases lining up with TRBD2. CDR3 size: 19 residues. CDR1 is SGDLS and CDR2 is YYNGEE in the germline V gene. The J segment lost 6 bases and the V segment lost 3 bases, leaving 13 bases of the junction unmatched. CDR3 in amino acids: CASSAERTSGGRTAGELFF. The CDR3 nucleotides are TGTGCCAGCAGCGCCGAACGGACTAGCGGGGGGAGGACTGCCGGGGAGCTGTTTTTT.

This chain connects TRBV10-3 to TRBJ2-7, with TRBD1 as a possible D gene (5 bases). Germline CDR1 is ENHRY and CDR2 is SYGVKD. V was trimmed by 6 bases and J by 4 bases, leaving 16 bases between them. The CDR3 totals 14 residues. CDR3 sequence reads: CAIRETADNYEQYF. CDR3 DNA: TGTGCCATCAGGGAGACAGCAGATAATTACGAGCAGTACTTC.

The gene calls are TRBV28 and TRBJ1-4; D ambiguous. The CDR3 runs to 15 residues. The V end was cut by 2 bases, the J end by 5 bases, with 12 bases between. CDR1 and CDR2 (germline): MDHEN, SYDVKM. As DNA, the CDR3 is TGTGCCAGCAGTTTAATTCGTAGTGCGAATGAAAAACTGTTTTTT. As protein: CASSLIRSANEKLFF.

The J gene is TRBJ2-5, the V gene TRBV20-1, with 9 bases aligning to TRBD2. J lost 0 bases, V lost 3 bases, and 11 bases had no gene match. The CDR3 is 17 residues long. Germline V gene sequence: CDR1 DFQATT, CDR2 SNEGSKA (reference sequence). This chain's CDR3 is CSASGGQAGGNQETQYF. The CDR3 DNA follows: TGCAGTGCTAGTGGGGGCCAAGCGGGAGGCAACCAAGAGACCCAGTACTTC.

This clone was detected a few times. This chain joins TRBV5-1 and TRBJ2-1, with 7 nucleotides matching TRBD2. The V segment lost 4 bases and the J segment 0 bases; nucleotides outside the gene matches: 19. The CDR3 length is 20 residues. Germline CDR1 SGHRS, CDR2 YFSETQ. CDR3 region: CASSNIRDYIREGSYNEQFF. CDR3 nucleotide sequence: TGCGCCAGCAGCAACATCCGGGACTACATACGGGAAGGCTCCTACAATGAGCAGTTCTTC.

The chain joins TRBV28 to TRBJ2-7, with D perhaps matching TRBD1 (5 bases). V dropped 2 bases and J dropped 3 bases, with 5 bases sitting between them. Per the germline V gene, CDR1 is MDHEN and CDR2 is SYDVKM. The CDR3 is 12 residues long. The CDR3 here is CASSLDSYEQYF. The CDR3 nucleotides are TGTGCCAGCAGTTTAGACAGCTACGAGCAGTACTTC.

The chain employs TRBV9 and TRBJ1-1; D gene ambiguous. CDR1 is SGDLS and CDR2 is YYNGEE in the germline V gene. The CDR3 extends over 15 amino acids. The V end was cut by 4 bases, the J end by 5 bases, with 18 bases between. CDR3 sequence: CASSPLLFMETEAFF. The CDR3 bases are TGTGCCAGCAGCCCCTTATTGTTTATGGAGACTGAAGCTTTCTTT.

CDR3 loop: CASSRGTSGRGGAKNIQYF. CDR3 DNA sequence: TGTGCCAGCAGTCGAGGGACTAGCGGGAGGGGGGGAGCCAAAAACATTCAGTACTTC. The chain recombines TRBV6-6 with TRBJ2-4, with 16 bases aligning to TRBD2. Germline lookup yields CDR1 MNHNY and CDR2 SVGAGI (reference sequence). V gave up 5 bases and J gave up 0 bases; unmatched junction bases: 7. This CDR3 is 19 amino acids long.

CDR3 sequence reads: CASSSLTGGGRDGYTF. The CDR3 DNA is TGTGCCAGCAGTTCTCTTACAGGGGGGGGAAGAGATGGCTACACCTTC. The rearrangement uses TRBV6-5 and TRBJ1-2; 8 positions match TRBD1. Per the germline V gene, CDR1 is MNHEY and CDR2 is SVGAGI. The CDR3 covers 16 residues. V lost 4 bases, J lost 6 bases, and 13 bases stayed unmatched.

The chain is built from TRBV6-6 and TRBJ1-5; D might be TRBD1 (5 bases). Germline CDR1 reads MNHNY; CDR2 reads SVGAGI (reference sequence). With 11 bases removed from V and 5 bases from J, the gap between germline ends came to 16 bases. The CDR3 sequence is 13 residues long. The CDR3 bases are TGTGCCCTCGCAGGCCAGGGCGATCAGCCCCAGCATTTT. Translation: CALAGQGDQPQHF.

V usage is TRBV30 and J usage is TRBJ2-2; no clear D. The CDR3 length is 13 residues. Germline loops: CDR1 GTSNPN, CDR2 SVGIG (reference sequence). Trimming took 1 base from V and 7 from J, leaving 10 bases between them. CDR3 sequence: CAWSAGPIGELFF. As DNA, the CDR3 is TGTGCCTGGAGTGCCGGTCCAATCGGGGAGCTGTTTTTT.

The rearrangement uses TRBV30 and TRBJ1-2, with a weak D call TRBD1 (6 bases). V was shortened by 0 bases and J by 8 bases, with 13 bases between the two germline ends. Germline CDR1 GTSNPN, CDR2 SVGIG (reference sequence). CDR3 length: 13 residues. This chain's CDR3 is CAWSVLRGGGYTF. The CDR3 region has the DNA TGTGCCTGGAGTGTACTGCGGGGGGGCGGCTACACCTTC.

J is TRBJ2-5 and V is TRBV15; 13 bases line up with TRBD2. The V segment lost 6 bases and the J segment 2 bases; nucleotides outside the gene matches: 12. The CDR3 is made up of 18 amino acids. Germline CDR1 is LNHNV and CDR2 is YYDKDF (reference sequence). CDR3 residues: CATSTGTSGTPFQETQYF. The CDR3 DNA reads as TGTGCCACCAGTACCGGGACTAGCGGGACTCCTTTTCAAGAGACCCAGTACTTC.

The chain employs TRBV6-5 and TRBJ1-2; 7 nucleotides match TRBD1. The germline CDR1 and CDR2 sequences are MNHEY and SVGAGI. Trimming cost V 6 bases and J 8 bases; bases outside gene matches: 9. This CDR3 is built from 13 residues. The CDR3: CASRPTGERGYTF. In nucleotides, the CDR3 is TGTGCCAGCAGGCCTACAGGGGAGAGAGGCTACACCTTC.

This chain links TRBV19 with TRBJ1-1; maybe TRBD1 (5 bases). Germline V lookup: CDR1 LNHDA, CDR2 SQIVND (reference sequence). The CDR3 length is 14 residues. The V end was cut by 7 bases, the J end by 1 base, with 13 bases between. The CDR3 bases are TGTGCCAGTATCCCAGGGTATGGGAACACTGAAGCTTTCTTT. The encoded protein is CASIPGYGNTEAFF.

CDR3: CASSQRARTEEAFF. The CDR3 bases are TGTGCCAGCAGCCAGAGGGCCCGGACAGAAGAAGCTTTCTTT. This sequence joins TRBV7-2 and TRBJ1-1, with D tentatively TRBD1 (6 bases). V dropped 5 bases and J dropped 8 bases, with 18 bases sitting between them. The CDR3 extends over 14 amino acids. In germline, CDR1 is SGHTA, CDR2 FQGNSA.

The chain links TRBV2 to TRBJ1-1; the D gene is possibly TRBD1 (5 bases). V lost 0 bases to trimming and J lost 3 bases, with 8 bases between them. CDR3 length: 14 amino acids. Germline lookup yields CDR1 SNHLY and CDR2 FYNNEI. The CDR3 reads CASSEAGAYTEAFF. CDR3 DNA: TGTGCCAGCAGTGAAGCAGGGGCCTACACTGAAGCTTTCTTT.

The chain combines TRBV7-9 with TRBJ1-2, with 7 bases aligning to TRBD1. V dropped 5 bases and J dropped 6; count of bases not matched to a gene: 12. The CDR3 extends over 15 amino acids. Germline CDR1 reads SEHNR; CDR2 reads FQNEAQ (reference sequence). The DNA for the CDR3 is TGTGCCAGCAGCCGAAGGGCCGGGACAGCTGATGGCTACACCTTC. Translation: CASSRRAGTADGYTF.

CDR3 in DNA: TGTGCCAGCAGCCCTGCGGACAGGAGAGATCAGTTCTTC. It translates to CASSPADRRDQFF. The chain has TRBV7-2 and TRBJ2-1; 7 bases match TRBD1. The CDR3 is 13 amino acids. Germline values: CDR1 SGHTA, CDR2 FQGNSA. The V and J ends lost 5 bases and 13 bases, in that order; junction bases with no gene match: 11.

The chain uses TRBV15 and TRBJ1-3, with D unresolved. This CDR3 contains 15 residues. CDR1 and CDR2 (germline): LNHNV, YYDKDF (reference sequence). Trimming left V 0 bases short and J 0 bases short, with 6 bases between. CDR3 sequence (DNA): TGTGCCACCAGCAGAGATCTAGGCTCTGGAAACACCATATATTTT. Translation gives CATSRDLGSGNTIYF. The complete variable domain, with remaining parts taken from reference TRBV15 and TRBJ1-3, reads DAMVIQNPRYQVTQFGKPVTLSCSQTLNHNVMYWYQQKSSQAPKLLFHYYDKDFNNEADTPDNFQSRRPNTSFCFLDIRSPGLGDTAMYLCATSRDLGSGNTIYFGEGSWLTVV.

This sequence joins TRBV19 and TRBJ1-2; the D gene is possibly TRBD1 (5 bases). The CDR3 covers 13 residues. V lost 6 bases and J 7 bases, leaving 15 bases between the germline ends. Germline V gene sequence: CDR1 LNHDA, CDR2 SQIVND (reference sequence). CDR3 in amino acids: CASRAGRDSGYTF. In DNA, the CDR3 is TGTGCCAGTAGAGCGGGGCGCGACTCTGGCTACACCTTC.

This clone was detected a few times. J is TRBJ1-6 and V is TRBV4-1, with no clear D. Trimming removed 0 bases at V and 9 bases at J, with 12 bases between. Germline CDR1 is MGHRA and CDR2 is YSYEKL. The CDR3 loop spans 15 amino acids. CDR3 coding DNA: TGCGCCAGCAGCCAAGACAACCGTATGAGTTCACCCCTCCACTTT. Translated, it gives CASSQDNRMSSPLHF.